This entry features one T cell receptor (beta chain) sequence. This clonotype appeared once. Its binding antigen is unknown. Base quality data are lacking; no much larger clone is found one base away. A single read constitutes weak evidence. Genomic DNA served as template for TCR beta VDJ combination and CDR3 sequence profiling. An Illumina HiSeq 2000 was the platform used for TCR repertoire sequencing. Regarding the original processing steps: Repertoire assessment relied on Simpson's diversity index, CDR3 size and DJ length profiles, and TRBV/TRBJ rearrangement plots. The most abundant DNA sequence in the deep sequencing data was taken as the immunodominant clone. CDR3 amino acid sequences were checked for sharing between subjects and were compared against published repertoires and the VDJdb database. The public reads were reprocessed in TCRdb via fastp at Q25 and MiXCR, keeping in-frame beta chains. One record per CDR3 amino acid sequence lists the most common genes and DNA. Clone size and V and J calls follow TCRdb, not the original study. This sample has 190,000 or so distinct CDR3 sequences in its table, and around 60% of those were observed once. Over 25% of the sample belongs to the ten largest clones.

This record comes from a study of CD8+CD57+ T cells in acquired aplastic anemia (dated by TCRdb to 2017 to 2018). Turning to the overall study: A mean of approximately 3 ug of DNA, ranging from roughly 0.18 to 30 ug, was extracted from sorted CD4+ and CD8+ cells. For healthy donor samples, the average read count was about 10 million for CD4+ cells and 11 million to 14 million for CD8+ cells.

The study deep-sequenced TCR repertoires of sorted CD4+ and CD8+ blood T cells from severe aplastic anemia patients and healthy subjects. Ficoll-Paque density gradient centrifugation was used to isolate peripheral blood mononuclear cells. Before DNA extraction, CD4+ and CD8+ T cells were sorted with FACS or magnetic beads. The CDR3 spans 15 residues, from the cysteine through the phenylalanine. Left in the record is the CDR3 DNA by itself, 45 bases read in frame from the first base. Here V drops 5 bases and J drops 4 bases, and the junction holds 4 bases not matched to any gene. Reading the germline V gene gives CDR1 SGHVS and CDR2 FQNEAQ. The paper's findings and limits, for the study overall: Twenty-nine CD8+ CDR3 sequences were found in both patients and controls but appeared to be highly expressed in patients and within the immunodominant clones of the patients. CD8+ Simpson's diversity did not differ significantly between patients and healthy controls (P=0.060).

The V and J segments used are TRBV7-8 and TRBJ2-3, and TRBD2 aligns with 12 junction nucleotides. The sequence derives from a human donor in good health. Sample: sorted CD4+, CD8+, or CD8+CD57+ T cells (not recorded which) from PBMCs. The CDR3 in this case is CASSNLAGGPDTQYF. The DNA is as follows: TGTGCCAGCAGCAATCTAGCGGGGGGGCCAGATACGCAGTATTTT. Where the CDR3 stops, the reference TRBV7-8 and TRBJ2-3 genes take over; the full variable domain is GAGVSQSPRYKVAKRGQDVALRCDPISGHVSLFWYQQALGQGPEFLTYFQNEAQLDKSGLPSDRFFAERPEGSVSTLKIQRTQQEDSAVYLCASSNLAGGPDTQYFGPGTRLTVL.